One and the same sample provided the 8 T cell receptor beta chains below, sequenced in a study of cytomegalovirus exposure and HLA in healthy donors. PCR employed 60 Vbeta and 13 Jbeta primers. Only in-frame clones appear in the TCRdb table, and some are missing; sequencing was by immunoSEQ multiplex PCR. The sample shows 93,000 or so clones, around 76% of them seen only once. Sequenced input: PBMCs. These receptors were taken from a woman aged 18 to 35 in good health and CMV-seropositive.

V gene TRBV15 combines with J gene TRBJ2-1; a weak D match, TRBD2 (6 bases). Germline assignment: CDR1 LNHNV and CDR2 YYDKDF (reference sequence). The CDR3 contains 16 residues. Between the trimmed V and J ends, which lost 0 bases and 6 bases, there was a span of 15 bases. The CDR3 nucleotides are TGTGCCACCAGCAGAGAATATCGACTAGTAAGCAATGAGCAGTTCTTC. Its translation: CATSREYRLVSNEQFF.

V is TRBV9 and J is TRBJ2-7; D may be TRBD1 (5 bases). The CDR3 is 12 amino acids. Germline CDR1 and CDR2: SGDLS and YYNGEE. V was trimmed by 3 bases and J by 7 bases, leaving 11 bases between them. The CDR3 DNA sequence: TGTGCCAGCAGCGCCTTAGGGGATGAGCAGTACTTC. Translated: CASSALGDEQYF.

The chain links TRBV9 to TRBJ2-5; D is possibly TRBD2 (6 bases). The CDR3 loop spans 13 amino acids. V was shortened by 3 bases and J by 5 bases, with 11 bases between the two germline ends. Germline V gene sequence: CDR1 SGDLS, CDR2 YYNGEE. The DNA of the CDR3 is TGTGCCAGCAGCGCCAGCGGGTTGGAGACCCAGTACTTC. Its translation: CASSASGLETQYF.

This chain links TRBV27 with TRBJ1-2, with D tentatively TRBD1 (5 bases). CDR1 MNHEY and CDR2 SMNVEV come from the germline V gene (reference sequence). V lost 8 bases and J 2 bases, leaving 9 bases between the germline ends. This CDR3 has 12 residues. CDR3 region: CASCDRNYGYTF. Here the CDR3 DNA reads TGTGCCAGCTGTGACAGAAACTATGGCTACACCTTC.

The table lists this clone with a few counts. The J gene is TRBJ1-6, the V gene TRBV11-3; D call uncertain. The CDR3 totals 13 residues. V dropped 1 base and J dropped 8 bases, with 6 bases sitting between them. CDR1 is SGHNT and CDR2 is YENEEA in the germline V gene. The CDR3 DNA follows: TGTGCCAGCAGCTTAGGGGCTGATTCACCCCTCCACTTT. This codes for CASSLGADSPLHF.

The rearrangement uses TRBV6-1 and TRBJ2-4, with TRBD1 matching over 9 bases. V was pared by 6 bases and J by 1 base, with 7 bases of the junction left unmatched. Looked up from germline, CDR1 is MNHNS and CDR2 is SASEGT. This CDR3 has 16 amino acids. For the CDR3, the DNA is TGTGCCAGCAGGGAACAGGGGGCTTGGGCCAAAAACATTCAGTACTTC. Translating it yields CASREQGAWAKNIQYF.

This sequence joins TRBV5-6 and TRBJ2-1; 12 positions agree with TRBD1. In germline, CDR1 is SGHDT, CDR2 YYEEEE. The CDR3 is 15 amino acids. With 4 bases clipped from V and 5 bases from J, the junction kept 4 bases outside the gene matches. For the CDR3, the DNA is TGTGCCAGCAGCCTGGGACAGGGGGCCCACAATGAGCAGTTCTTC. Residues: CASSLGQGAHNEQFF.

As for this clone: Other DNA sequences of this sample code for an identical CDR3. The genes are TRBV9 and TRBJ1-1; D perhaps matches TRBD1 (5 bases). V dropped 2 bases and J dropped 3 bases, with 8 bases sitting between them. The V gene's germline CDR1 is SGDLS and CDR2 YYNGEE. The CDR3 runs to 13 residues. This CDR3 is CASSVGGDTEAFF. CDR3 DNA: TGTGCCAGCAGCGTTGGGGGGGACACTGAAGCTTTCTTT.